This paragraph covers one TCR beta chain sequence. Assay used: immunoSEQ multiplex PCR; TCRdb lists only in-frame clones, some missing. Found here are 80,000 or so clones, about four fifths of them singletons; the top ten hold less than 4%. V was clipped by 3 bases and J by 4 bases, with 12 bases between them. CDR1 and CDR2 from the germline V gene are MNHNY and SVGAGI (reference sequence). The CDR3 length is 14 residues. The sample belongs to a study of radiotherapy plus CTLA-4 blockade in lung cancer. The source material was peripheral blood, sampled from a patient treated with radiotherapy plus ipilimumab. The clonotype comes from a human donor with non-small cell lung cancer who had a partial response to radiotherapy plus ipilimumab. Some clones in this sample may be carry-over from other donors' samples. The chain uses TRBV6-6 and TRBJ1-1, with a possible D match to TRBD1 (6 bases). CDR3 in DNA: TGTGCCAGCAGTTATAGGGAGGGGGGCACTGAAGCTTTCTTT. The encoded protein is CASSYREGGTEAFF.